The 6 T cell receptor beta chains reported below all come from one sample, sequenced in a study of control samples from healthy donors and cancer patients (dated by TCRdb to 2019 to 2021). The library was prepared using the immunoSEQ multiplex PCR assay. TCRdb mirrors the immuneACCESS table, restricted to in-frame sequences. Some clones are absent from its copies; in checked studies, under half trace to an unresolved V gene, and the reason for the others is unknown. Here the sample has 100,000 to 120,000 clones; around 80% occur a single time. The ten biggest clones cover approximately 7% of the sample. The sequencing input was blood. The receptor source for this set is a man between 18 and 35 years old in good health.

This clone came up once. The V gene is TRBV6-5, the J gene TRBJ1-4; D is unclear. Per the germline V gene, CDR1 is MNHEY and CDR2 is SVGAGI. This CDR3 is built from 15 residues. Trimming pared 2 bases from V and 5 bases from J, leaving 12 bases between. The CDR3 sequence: CASSYPPGTNEKLFF. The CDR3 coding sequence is TGTGCCAGCAGTTACCCCCCGGGAACAAATGAAAAACTGTTTTTT.

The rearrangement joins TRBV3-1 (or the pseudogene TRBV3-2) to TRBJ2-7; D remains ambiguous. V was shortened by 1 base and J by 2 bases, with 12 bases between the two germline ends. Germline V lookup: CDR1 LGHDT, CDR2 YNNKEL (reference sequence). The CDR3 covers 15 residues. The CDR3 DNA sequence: TGTGCCAGCAGCCAAGGGCCCCCAGGAACCTACGAGCAGTACGTC. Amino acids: CASSQGPPGTYEQYV.

The DNA for the CDR3 is TGTGCCAGCAGCCGGCCAACACAGGGGCGGACCGGGGAGCTGTTTTTT. It codes for CASSRPTQGRTGELFF. The gene calls are TRBV5-4 and TRBJ2-2; 7 bases match TRBD1. CDR3 length equals 16 residues. CDR1 is SGHNT and CDR2 is YYREEE in the germline V gene (reference sequence). V shed 4 bases, J shed 5 bases, and the junction held 11 bases outside the gene matches.

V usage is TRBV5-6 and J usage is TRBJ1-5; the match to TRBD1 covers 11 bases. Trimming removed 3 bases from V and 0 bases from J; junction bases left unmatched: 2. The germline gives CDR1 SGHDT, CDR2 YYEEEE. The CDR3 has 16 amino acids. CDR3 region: CASSYGTGGSNQPQHF. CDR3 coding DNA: TGTGCCAGCAGCTACGGGACAGGGGGTAGCAATCAGCCCCAGCATTTT.

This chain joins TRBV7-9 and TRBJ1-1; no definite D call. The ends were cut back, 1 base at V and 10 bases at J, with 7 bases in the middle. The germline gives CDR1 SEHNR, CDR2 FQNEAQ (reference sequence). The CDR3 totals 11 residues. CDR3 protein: CASSLGSGAFF. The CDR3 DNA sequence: TGTGCCAGCAGCTTAGGCTCTGGAGCTTTCTTT.

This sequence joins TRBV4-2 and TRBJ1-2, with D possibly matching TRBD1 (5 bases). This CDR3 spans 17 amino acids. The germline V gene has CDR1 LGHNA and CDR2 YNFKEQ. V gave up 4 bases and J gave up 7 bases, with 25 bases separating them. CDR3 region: CASSPLWKGGVESGYTF. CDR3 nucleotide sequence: TGTGCCAGCAGCCCGTTGTGGAAGGGAGGGGTGGAGTCTGGCTACACCTTC.